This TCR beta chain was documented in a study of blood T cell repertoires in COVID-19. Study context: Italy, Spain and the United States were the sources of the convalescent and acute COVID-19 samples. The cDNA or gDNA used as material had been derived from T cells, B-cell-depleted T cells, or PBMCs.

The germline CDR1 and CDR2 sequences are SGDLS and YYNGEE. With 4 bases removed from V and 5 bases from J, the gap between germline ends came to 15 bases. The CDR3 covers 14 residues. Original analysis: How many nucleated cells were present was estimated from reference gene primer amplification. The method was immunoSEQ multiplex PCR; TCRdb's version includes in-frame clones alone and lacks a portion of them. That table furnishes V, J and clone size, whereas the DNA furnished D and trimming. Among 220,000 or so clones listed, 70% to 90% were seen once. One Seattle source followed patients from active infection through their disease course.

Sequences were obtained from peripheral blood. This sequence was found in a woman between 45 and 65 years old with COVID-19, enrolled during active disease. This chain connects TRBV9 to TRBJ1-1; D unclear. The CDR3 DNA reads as TGTGCCAGCAGCCCCCGGGCGCGAGGGACTGAAGCTTTCTTT. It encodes CASSPRARGTEAFF.